This TCR beta chain was identified during a study of blood T cell repertoires in COVID-19 (dated by TCRdb to 2020 to 2022). At the level of the whole study: The collaborator samples originated in the United States, Italy and Spain and spanned the acute and convalescent phases of COVID-19. Where available, HLA class I and class II types were obtained from metadata supplied by the sample provider rather than from assay-based typing. Subjects who had been exposed to COVID-19, were actively infected with it, or had recovered from it provided the deeply sampled blood TCRbeta repertoires that made up the dataset. A de-identified subject ID, COVID-19 status, age in years and sex were almost always included in the sample metadata. The repertoires were made available in a free public database intended to serve as a resource for research on the immune response to SARS-CoV-2. The samples were drawn from the first 160 participants of the ongoing ImmuneRACE study and from more than 1,000 subjects provided by 6 global collaborators. The material from the prospective study consisted of cDNA or gDNA derived from T cells, B-cell-depleted T cells, or PBMCs.

In the case of this clone: Its antigen is currently not known. Base-call qualities are not available, and no considerably larger clone is one nucleotide away.

Trimming removed 1 base from V and 5 bases from J; the gene matches leave 8 bases unexplained. CDR1 is given as MGHRA and CDR2 as YSYEKL, both from the germline V gene. From cysteine to phenylalanine, the CDR3 is 16 amino acids long. The only DNA kept is the CDR3, 48 bases in frame from the first base. One collaborating source in Seattle enrolled patients during active infection and followed them longitudinally through the course of disease. Collaborating institutions collected whole blood in K2EDTA tubes following their own protocols. Collaborator samples were shipped for TCRbeta analysis as frozen whole blood, isolated PBMCs, or DNA extracted from either sample type. General findings and caveats noted by the study authors: The quantity of clinical and demographic metadata differed by source and by participant and was supplied without curation.

TCRbeta CDR3 regions were amplified from genomic DNA using the immunoSEQ Assay, a bias-controlled multiplex PCR. For the original study's pipeline: Nucleated cell counts per sample were estimated from amplification of reference gene primers within the assay. To quantify the absolute abundance of each unique TCRbeta CDR3 rearrangement, sequence reads were collapsed and filtered. For each sample, productive Simpson clonality was calculated as the square root of Simpson's diversity index over productive rearrangements. This immuneACCESS table, as held by TCRdb, lists in-frame sequences with V and J called but not all clones. Of the missing ones, under half trace to an unresolved V gene in checked studies; the others have no known cause. The DNA gave D and trimming, while V, J and clone size come from that table. The sample profile shows hundreds of thousands of clones; roughly 91% of them were found once. Around 10% of the sample is held by the ten biggest clonotypes.

The chain uses TRBV4-1 and TRBJ1-1; 9 nucleotides in the junction match TRBD1. The sequence was collected from a woman aged 25-40 years with COVID-19, enrolled during active disease. The specimen was peripheral blood. The nucleotides are TGCGCCAGCAGCCAAGCCGTTGGGACAGGGACTACTGAAGCTTTCTTT. It specifies CASSQAVGTGTTEAFF.